This T cell receptor (beta chain) was captured in a study of blood T cells in healthy people across ages. Study observations and caveats: It was the long-lived donors that had more naive CD4+ cells and higher diversity than aged donors. Possibly confounding the expanded clonotype changes was the fact that donor CMV status was unknown.

The CDR3 length is 14 residues. Sample-barcoded 5' priming and a J-beta primer mix drove a second PCR of about 7 to 11 cycles. TCRdb independently ran MiXCR on the 5' RACE reads; one entry per CDR3 protein. The table includes 1.2 million to 1.5 million distinct CDR3 sequences, around 55% detected once. Concerning this clonotype: Its specificity is unknown.

This receptor was obtained from a man aged 18-30 years in good health. The specimen was blood. The rearrangement joins TRBV21-1 to TRBJ2-7; the DNA was not used to check the table's D call, TRBD2. TRBV21-1 is given as a pseudogene. Here the CDR3 reads CASSKVSPFYEQYF. The CDR3, as DNA: TGTGCCAGCAGCAAGGTTAGTCCCTTCTACGAGCAGTACTTC.